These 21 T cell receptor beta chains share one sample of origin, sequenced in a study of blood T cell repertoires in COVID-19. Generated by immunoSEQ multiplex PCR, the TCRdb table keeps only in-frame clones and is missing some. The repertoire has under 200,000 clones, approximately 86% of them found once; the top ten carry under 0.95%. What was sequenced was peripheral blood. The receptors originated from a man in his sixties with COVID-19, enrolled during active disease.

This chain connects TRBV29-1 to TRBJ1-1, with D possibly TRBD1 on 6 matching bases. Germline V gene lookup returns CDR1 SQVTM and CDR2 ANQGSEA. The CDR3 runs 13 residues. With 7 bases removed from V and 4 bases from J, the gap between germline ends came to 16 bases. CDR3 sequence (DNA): TGCAGCGCACGACAGGATCAGGGCACTGAAGCTTTCTTT. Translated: CSARQDQGTEAFF.

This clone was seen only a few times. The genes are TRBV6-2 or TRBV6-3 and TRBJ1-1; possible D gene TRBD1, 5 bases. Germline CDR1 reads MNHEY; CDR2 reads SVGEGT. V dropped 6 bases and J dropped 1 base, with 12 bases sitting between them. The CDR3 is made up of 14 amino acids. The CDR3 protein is CASSPLGGNTEAFF. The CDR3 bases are TGTGCCAGCAGCCCTCTGGGGGGGAACACTGAAGCTTTCTTT.

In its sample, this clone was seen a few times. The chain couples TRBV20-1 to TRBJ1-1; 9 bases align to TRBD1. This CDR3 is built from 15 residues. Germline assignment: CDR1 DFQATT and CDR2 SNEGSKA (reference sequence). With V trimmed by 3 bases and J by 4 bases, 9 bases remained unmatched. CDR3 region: CSASGAGTGTTEAFF. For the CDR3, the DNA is TGCAGTGCTAGTGGGGCCGGGACAGGGACCACTGAAGCTTTCTTT.

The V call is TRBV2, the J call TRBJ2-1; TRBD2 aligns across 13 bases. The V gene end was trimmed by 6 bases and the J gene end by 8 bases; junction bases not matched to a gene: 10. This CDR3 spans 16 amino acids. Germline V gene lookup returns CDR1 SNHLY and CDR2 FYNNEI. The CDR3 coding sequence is TGTGCCAGCAGGAGACTAGCGGGAGGTCTTACGGATGAGCAGTTCTTC. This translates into CASRRLAGGLTDEQFF.

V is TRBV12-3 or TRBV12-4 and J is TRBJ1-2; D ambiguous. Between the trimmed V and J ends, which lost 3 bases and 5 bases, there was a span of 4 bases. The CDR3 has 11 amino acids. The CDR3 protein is CASSFLYGYTF. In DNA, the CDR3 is TGTGCCAGCAGTTTTCTGTATGGCTACACCTTC.

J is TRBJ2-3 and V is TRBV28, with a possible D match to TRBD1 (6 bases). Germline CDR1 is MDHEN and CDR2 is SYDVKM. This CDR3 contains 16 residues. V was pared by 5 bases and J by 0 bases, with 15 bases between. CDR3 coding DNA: TGTGCCAGCAGTCTCGCTGACAGGCTAAGCACAGATACGCAGTATTTT. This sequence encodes CASSLADRLSTDTQYF.

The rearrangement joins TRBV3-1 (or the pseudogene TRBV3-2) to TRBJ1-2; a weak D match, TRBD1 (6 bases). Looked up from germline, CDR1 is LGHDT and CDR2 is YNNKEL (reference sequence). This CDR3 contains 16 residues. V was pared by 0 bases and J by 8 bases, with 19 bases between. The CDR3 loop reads CASSQDYGTGTKGYTF. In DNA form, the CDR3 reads TGTGCCAGCAGCCAAGATTATGGAACAGGGACGAAGGGCTACACCTTC.

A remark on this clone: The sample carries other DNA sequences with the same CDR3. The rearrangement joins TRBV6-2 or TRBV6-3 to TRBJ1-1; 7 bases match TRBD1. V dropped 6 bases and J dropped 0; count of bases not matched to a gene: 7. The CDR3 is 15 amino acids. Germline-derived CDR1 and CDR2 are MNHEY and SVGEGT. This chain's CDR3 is CASSRDRVMNTEAFF. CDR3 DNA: TGTGCCAGCAGCCGCGACAGGGTCATGAACACTGAAGCTTTCTTT.

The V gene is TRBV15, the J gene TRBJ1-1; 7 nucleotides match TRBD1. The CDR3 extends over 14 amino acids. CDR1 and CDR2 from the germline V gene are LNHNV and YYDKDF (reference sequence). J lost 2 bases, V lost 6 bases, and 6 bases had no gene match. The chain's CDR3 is CATRPGQLNTEAFF. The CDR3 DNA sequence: TGTGCCACCAGACCGGGACAGCTAAACACTGAAGCTTTCTTT.

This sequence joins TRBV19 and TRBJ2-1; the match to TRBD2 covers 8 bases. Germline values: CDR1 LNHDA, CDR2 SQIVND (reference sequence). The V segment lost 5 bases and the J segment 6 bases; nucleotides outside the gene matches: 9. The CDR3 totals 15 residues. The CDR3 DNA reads TGTGCCAGTAGTTCTAGCGGGCTAGATCTCAATGAGCAGTTCTTC. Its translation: CASSSSGLDLNEQFF.

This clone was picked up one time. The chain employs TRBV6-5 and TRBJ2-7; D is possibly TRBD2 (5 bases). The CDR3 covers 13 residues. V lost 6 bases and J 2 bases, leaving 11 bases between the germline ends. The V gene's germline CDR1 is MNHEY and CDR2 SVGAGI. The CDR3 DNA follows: TGTGCCAGCAGCGGCGGGCGGGCCTACGAGCAGTACTTC. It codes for CASSGGRAYEQYF.

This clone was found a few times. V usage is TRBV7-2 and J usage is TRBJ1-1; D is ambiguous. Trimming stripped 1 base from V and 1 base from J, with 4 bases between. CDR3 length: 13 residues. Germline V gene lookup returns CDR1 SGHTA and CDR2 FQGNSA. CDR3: CASSLVENTEAFF. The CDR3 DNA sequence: TGTGCCAGCAGCTTAGTAGAGAACACTGAAGCTTTCTTT. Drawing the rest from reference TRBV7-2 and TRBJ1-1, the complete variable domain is GAGVSQSPSNKVTEKGKDVELRCDPISGHTALYWYRQSLGQGLEFLIYFQGNSAPDKSGLPSDRFSAERTGGSVSTLTIQRTQQEDSAVYLCASSLVENTEAFFGQGTRLTVV.

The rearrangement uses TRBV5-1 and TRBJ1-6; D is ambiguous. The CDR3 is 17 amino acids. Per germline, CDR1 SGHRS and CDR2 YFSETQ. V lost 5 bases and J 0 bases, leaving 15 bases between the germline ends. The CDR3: CASRSQATSSYNSPLHF. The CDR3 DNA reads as TGCGCCAGCAGGTCCCAGGCAACCAGCTCCTATAATTCACCCCTCCACTTT.

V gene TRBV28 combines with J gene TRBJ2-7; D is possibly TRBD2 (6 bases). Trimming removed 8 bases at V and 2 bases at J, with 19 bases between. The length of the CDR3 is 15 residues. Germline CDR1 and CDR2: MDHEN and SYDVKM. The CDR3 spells CASGASANGAYEQYF. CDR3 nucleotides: TGTGCCAGCGGGGCTAGCGCAAATGGGGCCTACGAGCAGTACTTC.

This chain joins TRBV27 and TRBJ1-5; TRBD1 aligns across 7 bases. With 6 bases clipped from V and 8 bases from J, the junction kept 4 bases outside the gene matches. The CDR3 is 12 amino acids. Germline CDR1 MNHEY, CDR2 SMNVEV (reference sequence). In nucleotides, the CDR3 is TGTGCCAGCAGCACAGGGGTGAAGCCCCAGCATTTT. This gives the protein CASSTGVKPQHF.

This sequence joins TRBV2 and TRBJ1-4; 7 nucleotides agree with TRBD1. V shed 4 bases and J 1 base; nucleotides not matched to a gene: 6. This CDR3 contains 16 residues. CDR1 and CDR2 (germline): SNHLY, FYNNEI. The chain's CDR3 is CASSGGQGVTNEKLFF. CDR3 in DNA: TGTGCCAGCAGTGGTGGGCAGGGGGTAACTAATGAAAAACTGTTTTTT.

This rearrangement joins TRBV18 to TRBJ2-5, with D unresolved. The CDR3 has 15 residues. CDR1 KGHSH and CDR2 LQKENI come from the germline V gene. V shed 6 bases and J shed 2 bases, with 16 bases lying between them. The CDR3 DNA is TGTGCCAGCTCTCCTAGGCACGGTATACAAGAGACCCAGTACTTC. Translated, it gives CASSPRHGIQETQYF.

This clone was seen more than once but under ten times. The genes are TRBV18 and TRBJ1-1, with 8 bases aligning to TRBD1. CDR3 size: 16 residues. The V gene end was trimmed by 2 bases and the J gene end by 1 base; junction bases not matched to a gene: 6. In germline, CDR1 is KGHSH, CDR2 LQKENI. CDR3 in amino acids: CASSPDLDRGNTEAFF. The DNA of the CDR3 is TGTGCCAGCTCACCAGACCTAGACAGGGGGAACACTGAAGCTTTCTTT.

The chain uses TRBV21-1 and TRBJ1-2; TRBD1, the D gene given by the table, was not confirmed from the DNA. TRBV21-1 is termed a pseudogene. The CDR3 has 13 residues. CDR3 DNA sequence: TGTGCCAGCACCAAGACAGGTTTCGGTGGCTACACCTTC. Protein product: CASTKTGFGGYTF.

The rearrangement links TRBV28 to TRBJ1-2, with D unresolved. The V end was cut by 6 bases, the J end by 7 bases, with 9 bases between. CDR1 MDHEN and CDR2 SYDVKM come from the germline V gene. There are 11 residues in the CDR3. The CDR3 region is CASRSGVGYTF. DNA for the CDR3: TGTGCCAGCAGAAGTGGAGTTGGCTACACCTTC.

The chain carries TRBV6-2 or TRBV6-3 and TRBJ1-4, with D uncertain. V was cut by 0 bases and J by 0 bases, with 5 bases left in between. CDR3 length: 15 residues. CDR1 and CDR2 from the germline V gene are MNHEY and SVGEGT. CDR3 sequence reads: CASSYSYATNEKLFF. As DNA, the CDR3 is TGTGCCAGCAGTTACTCGTATGCAACTAATGAAAAACTGTTTTTT.